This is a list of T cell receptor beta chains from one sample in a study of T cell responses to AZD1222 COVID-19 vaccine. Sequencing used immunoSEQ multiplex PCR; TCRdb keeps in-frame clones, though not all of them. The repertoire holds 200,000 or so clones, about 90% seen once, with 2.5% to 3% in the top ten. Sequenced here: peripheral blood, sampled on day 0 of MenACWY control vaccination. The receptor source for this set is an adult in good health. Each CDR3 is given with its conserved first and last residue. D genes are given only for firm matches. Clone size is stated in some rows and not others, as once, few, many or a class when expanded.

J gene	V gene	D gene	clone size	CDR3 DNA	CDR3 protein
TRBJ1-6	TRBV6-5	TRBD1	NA	TGTGCCAGCACAACCTCTGGGACAGGGGTTTCACCCCTCCACTTT	CASTTSGTGVSPLHF
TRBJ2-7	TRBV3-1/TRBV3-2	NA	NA	TGTGCCAGCAGCCAAGATCCCACCCGCTCCTACGAGCAGTACTTC	CASSQDPTRSYEQYF
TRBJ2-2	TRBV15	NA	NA	TGTGCCACCAGCAGAGAGTCAGGGCTCGCCGGGGAGCTGTTTTTT	CATSRESGLAGELFF
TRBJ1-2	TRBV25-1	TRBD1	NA	TGTGCCAGCCTACAGGGGGCCGGCTATGGCTACACCTTC	CASLQGAGYGYTF
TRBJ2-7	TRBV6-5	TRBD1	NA	TGTGCCAGCTCCGGGGACAGGGGCTCCTACGAGCAGTACTTC	CASSGDRGSYEQYF
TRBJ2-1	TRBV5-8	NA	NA	TGTGCCAGCAGCTTCAGGTCCCTCTGGAATGAGCAGTTCTTC	CASSFRSLWNEQFF
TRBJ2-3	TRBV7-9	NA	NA	TGTGCCAGCAGCTCCCGGGACCGGAGACTCACAGATACGCAGTATTTT	CASSSRDRRLTDTQYF
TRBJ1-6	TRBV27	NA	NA	TGTGCCAGCAGTACTCCTCAGGGTCGGTCACCCCTCCACTTT	CASSTPQGRSPLHF
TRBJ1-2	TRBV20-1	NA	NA	TGCAGTACCCGGGACCGCTGGGGCTACACCTTC	CSTRDRWGYTF
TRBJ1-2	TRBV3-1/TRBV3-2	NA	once	TGTGCCAGCATGGGATTTAACTATGGCTACACCTTC	CASMGFNYGYTF
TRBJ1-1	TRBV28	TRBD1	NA	TGTGCTCACCGGGACAGGGGGCTAATCACTGAAGCTTTCTTT	CAHRDRGLITEAFF
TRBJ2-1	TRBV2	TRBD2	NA	TGTGCCAGTACGGGAGCGGGGGGGTGGTACAATGAGCAGTTCTTC	CASTGAGGWYNEQFF
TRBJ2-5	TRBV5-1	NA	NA	TGCGCCAGCAGCTTCGCCTACCAAGAGACCCAGTACTTC	CASSFAYQETQYF
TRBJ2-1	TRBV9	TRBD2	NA	TGTGCCAGCAGCGTAGTTCCTAGCGGGGGTCTAGGCGCCTACAATGAGCAGTTCTTC	CASSVVPSGGLGAYNEQFF
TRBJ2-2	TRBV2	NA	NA	TGTGCCAGCTTCCCCTCCACGGACACCGGGGAGCTGTTTTTT	CASFPSTDTGELFF
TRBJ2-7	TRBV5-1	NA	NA	TGCGCCAGCCGCTTGGGACGCGACAACTACGAGCAGTACTTC	CASRLGRDNYEQYF
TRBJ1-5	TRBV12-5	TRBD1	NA	TGTGCTAGTGGTTTGGTGGCAGGGGGTAGCAATCAGCCCCAGCATTTT	CASGLVAGGSNQPQHF
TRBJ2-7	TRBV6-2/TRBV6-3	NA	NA	TGTGCCAGCAGTTACGCAGCTTCCTACGAGCAGTACTTC	CASSYAASYEQYF
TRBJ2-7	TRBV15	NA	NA	TGTGCCACCAGCAGAGATAGGCGACACGAGCAGTACTTC	CATSRDRRHEQYF
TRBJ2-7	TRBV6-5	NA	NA	TGTGCCAGCAGCGACCGCTCAGGTGGCTCCTACGAGCAGTACTTC	CASSDRSGGSYEQYF
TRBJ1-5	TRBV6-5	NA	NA	TGTGCCAGCAGAGCCGAGGGGTGGAATCAGCCCCAGCATTTT	CASRAEGWNQPQHF
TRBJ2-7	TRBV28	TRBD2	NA	TGTGCCAGCAGTTTAGCGGGGGGCTCCTACGAGCAGTACTTC	CASSLAGGSYEQYF
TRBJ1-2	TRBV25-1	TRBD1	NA	TGTGCCAGCAGTGAGGGACAGGGGCCCCTCTATGGCTACACCTTC	CASSEGQGPLYGYTF
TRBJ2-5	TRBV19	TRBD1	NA	TGTGCCAGTAGTATCCTCGGACAGGGCGTAGAGACCCAGTACTTC	CASSILGQGVETQYF
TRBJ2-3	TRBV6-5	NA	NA	TGTGCCAGCCGGGACTACGAGGGGGTAGATACGCAGTATTTT	CASRDYEGVDTQYF
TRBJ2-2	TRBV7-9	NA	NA	TGTGCCAGCAGCGGATACCTGGGGGGCGGGGAGCTGTTTTTT	CASSGYLGGGELFF
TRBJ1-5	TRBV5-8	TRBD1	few	TGTGCCAGCAGCCCCGGGACAGATCAGCCCCAGCATTTT	CASSPGTDQPQHF
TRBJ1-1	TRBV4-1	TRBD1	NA	TGCGCCAGCAGCCTGCGGACAGGGCTCCTGAACACTGAAGCTTTCTTT	CASSLRTGLLNTEAFF
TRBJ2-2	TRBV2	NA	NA	TGTGCCAGCAGTTCCGGGAGTAACACCGGGGAGCTGTTTTTT	CASSSGSNTGELFF
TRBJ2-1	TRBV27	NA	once	TGTGCCAGCAGGGGGACGGACCTTGGGGAGCAGTTCTTC	CASRGTDLGEQFF
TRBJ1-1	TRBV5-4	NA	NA	TGTGCCAGCAGCGCGTTAGGGGGAAGGGCGAACACTGAAGCTTTCTTT	CASSALGGRANTEAFF
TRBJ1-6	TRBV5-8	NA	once	TGTGCCAGCAGCCAGGGCTCCTATAATTCACCCCTCCACTTT	CASSQGSYNSPLHF
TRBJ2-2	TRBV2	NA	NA	TGTGCCAGCAGTGTGGGGCACCCGAACACCGGGGAGCTGTTTTTT	CASSVGHPNTGELFF
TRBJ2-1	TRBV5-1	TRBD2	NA	TGCGCCAGCAGCCCAGGGACTAGCGGTAATGAGCAGTTCTTC	CASSPGTSGNEQFF
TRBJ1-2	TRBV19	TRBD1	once	TGTGCCAGTAGTTGGACAGGGGATTACTATGGCTACACCTTC	CASSWTGDYYGYTF
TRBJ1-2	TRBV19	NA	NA	TGTGCCAGTAGCTCCTTCTCCGGGAACTATGGCTACACCTTC	CASSSFSGNYGYTF